Presented here are 3 T cell receptor beta chains from one specimen sequenced in a study of OX40 agonist ivuxolimab in advanced cancers. Data came from immunoSEQ multiplex PCR; TCRdb stores just in-frame clones and leaves some out. The sample lists roughly 90,000 clones; about 89% were seen once. Source: CD4+ or CD8+ T cells sorted from blood, taken in a trial of the OX40 agonist ivuxolimab. All receptors come from an adult with an advanced solid tumor such as melanoma, head and neck, liver or kidney cancer.

The chain joins TRBV4-1 to TRBJ1-1, with no clear D. CDR1 is MGHRA and CDR2 is YSYEKL in the germline V gene. The CDR3 loop spans 13 amino acids. V was clipped by 1 base and J by 7 bases, with 10 bases between them. For the CDR3, the DNA is TGCGCCAGCAGCCAAGTAAACTCGGGTGAAGCTTTCTTT. Encoded protein: CASSQVNSGEAFF.

The genes are TRBV4-1 and TRBJ1-2; D ambiguous. The CDR3 is made up of 14 amino acids. V was cut by 5 bases and J by 3 bases, with 13 bases left in between. The germline gives CDR1 MGHRA, CDR2 YSYEKL. The CDR3 here is CASSSGNQYYGYTF. The CDR3 region has the DNA TGCGCCAGCAGCTCCGGCAACCAATACTATGGCTACACCTTC.

CDR3 in amino acids: CASSPSQGGTEAFF. CDR3 bases: TGCGCCAGCAGCCCCTCCCAGGGGGGCACTGAAGCTTTCTTT. This chain uses TRBV5-1 with TRBJ1-1; 7 bases are a match to TRBD1. Germline CDR1 and CDR2: SGHRS and YFSETQ. The CDR3 totals 14 residues. With V trimmed by 4 bases and J by 4 bases, 7 bases remained unmatched.